This T cell receptor (beta chain) was recovered during a study of blood T cells in healthy people across ages. Germline assignment: CDR1 MNHNS and CDR2 SASEGT. CDR3 length: 13 residues. V gave up 8 bases and J gave up 7 bases, with 17 bases separating them. Ranging in age from roughly 6 to 90, the donors were healthy Caucasian individuals from Russia. It was with a sample-barcoded 5' primer and a J-beta primer mix that a second PCR of roughly 7 to 12 cycles was run. A tag from a template-switch adaptor with 12 random nucleotides marked each cDNA molecule. TCRdb called the 5' RACE reads again in MiXCR, with one record for every CDR3 protein. The table has approximately 780,000 distinct CDR3 sequences, roughly 24% seen once. This clonotype has a handful of counts. No antigen is known for it. General study findings and limits: Among long-lived donors, naive CD4+ cells were more numerous and diversity higher than in aged donors.

These data were also reused for a study on T cells of mothers and their children. That report notes: Thymic selection, a shaping force on TCR recombination output, acts similarly in related and unrelated pairs.

The sequenced sample was blood. This receptor was obtained from a boy aged 5-17 years in good health. The V call is TRBV6-1, the J call TRBJ2-5; D not certain. The CDR3: CASGPTGGATQYF. The CDR3 DNA is TGTGCCAGCGGCCCGACGGGCGGAGCGACCCAGTACTTC.